These 20 T cell receptor beta chains came from one sample sequenced in a study of Graves' ophthalmopathy and Graves' hyperthyroidism (dated by TCRdb to the late 2010s). TCRdb shows the sequencer as Illumina HiSeq 2000. TCR beta CDR3 regions were amplified from RNA transcripts for repertoire sequencing. A first-round RT-PCR used HTBI primers with the Qiagen OneStep RT-PCR kit, followed by a second-round multiplex PCR, size selection and purification. TCRdb cleaned the public reads at Q25 with fastp, built clones with MiXCR and kept in-frame beta chains. When rows share a CDR3 protein, they turn into one entry using the most common DNA and genes. This sample has over 650,000 distinct CDR3 sequences in its table, and roughly 41% of those were observed once. The ten most abundant clones make up more than 2.5% of the sample. Material for sequencing was peripheral blood. The receptors shown here come from an adult man with Graves' ophthalmopathy.

The chain employs TRBV11-2 and TRBJ1-4; TRBD1 matches at 8 bases. The V and J ends lost 3 bases and 8 bases, in that order; junction bases with no gene match: 11. This CDR3 contains 16 residues. CDR1 SGHAT and CDR2 FQNNGV come from the germline V gene. This CDR3 reads CASSLAAQGAGEKLFF. CDR3 coding DNA: TGTGCCAGCAGCTTGGCGGCGCAGGGGGCTGGCGAAAAACTGTTTTTT.

The rearrangement links TRBV24-1 to TRBJ2-7, with 8 bases matching TRBD1. The J call may be mistaken, given a closer DNA end match to TRBJ2-1. The CDR3 spans 16 residues. The V gene's germline CDR1 is KGHDR and CDR2 SFDVKD. The CDR3 sequence is CATSDSQGAAYNEQFF. The DNA of the CDR3 is TGTGCCACCAGTGATTCTCAGGGGGCGGCCTACAATGAGCAGTTCTTC.

V is TRBV27 and J is TRBJ1-2, with a tentative D call TRBD1 (5 bases). Trimming took off 8 bases at V and 2 bases at J, with 12 bases between the two ends. The CDR3 has 13 amino acids. Per germline, CDR1 MNHEY and CDR2 SMNVEV (reference sequence). The CDR3 coding sequence is TGTGCCAGCGCCTGGGACGGGAACTATGGCTACACCTTC. Amino acid sequence: CASAWDGNYGYTF.

Remarks on this clonotype: Relative to the germline gene, one junction end is altered; a read error may explain this. The chain links TRBV11-3 to TRBJ1-1, with TRBD1 matching 7 bases. The CDR3 covers 14 residues. The germline V gene encodes CDR1 SGHNT and CDR2 YENEEA. As DNA, the CDR3 is TGTGCCAGCAGCCAGGGACAGCGGGTGACTGAAGCTTCCTTT. Its translation: CASSQGQRVTEASF. The complete variable domain, with remaining parts taken from reference TRBV11-3 and TRBJ1-1, reads EAGVVQSPRYKIIEKKQPVAFWCNPISGHNTLYWYLQNLGQGPELLIRYENEEAVDDSQLPKDRFSAERLKGVDSTLKIQPAELGDSAVYLCASSQGQRVTEASFGQGTRLTVV.

Comment on this clonotype: Without the conserved terminal phenylalanine or tryptophan, this CDR3 likely stems from a read error. The DNA is omitted, as the CDR3 cannot be located on it reliably, and the CDR3 follows TCRdb's listing. The chain couples TRBV7-9 to TRBJ2-2. CDR1 and CDR2 from the germline V gene are SEHNR and FQNEAQ (reference sequence). The CDR3 comprises 8 residues, both ends counted. The chain's CDR3 is CASSLARR.

This chain joins TRBV7-9 and TRBJ2-6, with TRBD1 matching 8 bases. The CDR3 is 19 residues long. V lost 4 bases to trimming and J lost 0 bases; unmatched junction nucleotides: 11. Germline loops: CDR1 SEHNR, CDR2 FQNEAQ (reference sequence). CDR3 bases: TGTGCCAGCAGCTCGACGGACAGGGCAACATCCTCTGGGGCCAACGTCCTGACTTTC. It translates to CASSSTDRATSSGANVLTF.

With respect to this clonotype: Relative to the germline gene, one junction end is altered; a read error may explain this. The rearrangement links TRBV15 to TRBJ1-3; D is undetermined. The CDR3 totals 16 residues. The germline gives CDR1 LNHNV, CDR2 YYDKDF (reference sequence). The CDR3 coding sequence is TGTGCCACCAGCAGACTAATGGATAACTATGGCTACACCTTATATTTT. Translation gives CATSRLMDNYGYTLYF.

In nucleotides, the CDR3 is TGTGCCAGCAGCTTAGCCGGGACAGGGGCCTATGGCTACACCTTC. As protein: CASSLAGTGAYGYTF. The chain uses TRBV7-9 and TRBJ1-2; 10 positions match TRBD1. Looked up from germline, CDR1 is SEHNR and CDR2 is FQNEAQ (reference sequence). V lost 0 bases to trimming and J lost 4 bases; unmatched junction nucleotides: 2. The CDR3 length is 15 residues.

This chain connects TRBV6-6 to TRBJ2-7; D may be TRBD2 (6 bases). This CDR3 spans 15 amino acids. The germline V and J ends were trimmed by 2 bases and 6 bases, with 17 bases remaining between them. Germline values: CDR1 MNHNY, CDR2 SVGAGI (reference sequence). The CDR3 DNA reads TGTGCCAGCAGTTACAGATTTGGGACTCGCTCCGAGCAGTACTTC. Translated: CASSYRFGTRSEQYF.

The gene calls are TRBV20-1 and TRBJ1-4; possibly TRBD1 for D (6 bases). V shed 1 base and J shed 7 bases, with 10 bases lying between them. CDR1 is DFQATT, CDR2 SNEGSKA, per germline (reference sequence). The CDR3 consists of 13 residues. Here the CDR3 reads CSARARDTEKLFF. The CDR3 DNA sequence: TGCAGTGCTAGAGCAAGGGACACTGAAAAACTGTTTTTT.

Regarding this clonotype: Germline is not matched at one junction end, which may reflect a read error. The chain uses TRBV25-1 and TRBJ2-1; 7 bases agree with TRBD1. Germline V gene sequence: CDR1 MGHDK, CDR2 SYGVNS. The CDR3 loop spans 15 amino acids. CDR3 bases: TGTGCCAGCCGACAGGGTACGGTCACCTACAATGAGCAGTTGTTC. This codes for CASRQGTVTYNEQLF.

A remark on this clonotype: Because it lacks the conserved phenylalanine or tryptophan at the end, this CDR3 is likely a read error. The chain uses TRBV25-1 and TRBJ2-7; D might be TRBD2 (6 bases). The CDR3 covers 16 residues. Germline values: CDR1 MGHDK, CDR2 SYGVNS. This chain's CDR3 is CASSGPGVYFTYEQYL. Written as DNA, the CDR3 is TGCGCCAGCAGTGGTCCGGGGGTTTATTTCACCTACGAGCAGTACCTC.

Concerning this clonotype: This may arise from a read error, as a much more abundant clone is one base away. Likely a read error: the CDR3 ends without its conserved phenylalanine or tryptophan. The gene calls are TRBV7-3 and TRBJ2-5; TRBD1 agrees at 9 bases. Germline trimming cut 5 bases from V and 7 bases from J; bases unmatched to any gene: 8. Looked up from germline, CDR1 is SGHTA and CDR2 is FQGTGA. The CDR3 runs 14 residues. CDR3 bases: TGTGCCAGCAGCACGGGACAGGGTACAGGGACCCAGTACTGC. The encoded protein is CASSTGQGTGTQYC.

The chain is built from TRBV15 and TRBJ1-1; no reliable D call. The CDR3 has 16 amino acids. V was clipped by 0 bases and J by 0 bases, with 11 bases between them. Germline CDR1 LNHNV, CDR2 YYDKDF (reference sequence). Here the CDR3 reads CATSRDAGRMNTEAFF. In DNA, the CDR3 is TGTGCCACCAGCAGAGATGCCGGGAGGATGAACACTGAAGCTTTCTTT.

The V gene is TRBV7-3, the J gene TRBJ2-7; 9 bases map to TRBD1. Germline values: CDR1 SGHTA, CDR2 FQGTGA. V shed 5 bases and J 2 bases; nucleotides not matched to a gene: 4. The CDR3 has 14 amino acids. The CDR3 sequence: CASSTWTGAYEQYF. In DNA form, the CDR3 reads TGTGCCAGCAGCACCTGGACAGGGGCCTACGAGCAGTACTTC.

CDR3 region: CASSLNEVNQPQHF. The CDR3 DNA reads as TGTGCCAGCAGCCTAAATGAGGTCAATCAGCCCCAGCATTTT. This chain uses TRBV27 with TRBJ1-5; D is ambiguous. V shed 6 bases and J shed 3 bases, with 12 bases lying between them. The length of the CDR3 is 14 residues. Germline lookup yields CDR1 MNHEY and CDR2 SMNVEV (reference sequence).

This clonotype was observed a handful of times. The rearrangement uses TRBV5-8 and TRBJ2-7, with TRBD1 identical over 8 bases. The V and J ends lost 3 bases and 5 bases, in that order; junction bases with no gene match: 7. Germline V gives CDR1 SGHTS, CDR2 YDEGEE. The CDR3 runs to 14 residues. CDR3 loop: CASSSRTGKHEQYF. Written as DNA, the CDR3 is TGTGCCAGCAGCTCCAGGACAGGGAAACACGAGCAGTACTTC.

Worth noting for this clonotype: The junction shows a germline mismatch at one end, possibly a read error. The chain recombines TRBV10-3 with TRBJ2-7, with D maybe TRBD2 (6 bases). The CDR3 is 16 amino acids. Germline lookup yields CDR1 ENHRY and CDR2 SYGVKD. The CDR3 DNA reads as TGTGCCAGCAGTGACGGTGGGGCGGGGATCGCCTACGAGCAGTACTTC. Amino acid sequence: CASSDGGAGIAYEQYF.

This clonotype has a single count. A much larger clone lies one base from this, so it may be a read error. The conserved closing phenylalanine or tryptophan is absent in this CDR3, likely reflecting a read error. The J gene is TRBJ1-1, the V gene TRBV20-1; D possibly corresponds to TRBD1 (6 bases). CDR1 DFQATT and CDR2 SNEGSKA come from the germline V gene (reference sequence). The CDR3 totals 14 residues. The V gene lost 7 bases and the J gene lost 5 bases, with 20 bases spanning the gap. The chain's CDR3 is CSGMQGSGKTEAFS. The DNA of the CDR3 is TGCAGTGGGATGCAGGGGAGCGGGAAAACTGAAGCTTTCTCT.

About this clonotype itself: Sequence at one end of the junction differs from germline and may be a read error. The chain employs TRBV7-9 and TRBJ2-7; TRBD1 matches 7 bases. Looked up from germline, CDR1 is SEHNR and CDR2 is FQNEAQ (reference sequence). CDR3 length equals 12 residues. CDR3 amino acids: CTSSSGGYEQYF. DNA of the CDR3: TGTACCAGCAGCTCAGGGGGATACGAGCAGTACTTC.